This TCR beta chain is drawn from a study of post-analysis software for immune sequencing data. Study context: There were relapsing-remitting, secondary progressive and progressive-relapsing multiple sclerosis among the disease courses included.

Study-wide results and caveats: F measure grouped same-batch samples tightly together. People with multiple sclerosis had a significantly lower normalized Chao1 diversity than controls did. Patients carried a handful of TRBV segments more frequently than controls did, and TRBV5-6, TRBV5-1 and TRBV20-1 were among them.

A remark on this clonotype: The antigen is not known.

Germline V gene data show CDR1 as SEHNR and CDR2 as FQNEAQ (reference sequence). The CDR3 loop spans 15 amino acids. Trimming stripped 5 bases from V and 0 bases from J, with 11 bases between. Libraries were made from TCR beta cDNA, and they carried unique molecular identifiers. T cells numbering about 0.85 to 11 million yielded cDNA molecules that totaled about 500,000. TCRdb re-derived calls from the PCR reads in MiXCR, one entry per CDR3 protein. The table shows about 760,000 distinct CDR3 sequences, with around 27% occurring only once. The chain links TRBV7-9 to TRBJ2-1; D remains unclear. The sample consisted of blood. The origin of this receptor is a girl aged 10 to 17 with multiple sclerosis. This CDR3 is CASSITLSSYNEQFF. DNA for the CDR3: TGTGCCAGCAGCATAACACTGAGCTCCTACAATGAGCAGTTCTTC.